This TCR beta chain is from a study of shared T cell receptors in the human thymus. The germline CDR1 and CDR2 sequences are SGHRS and YFSETQ. The CDR3 consists of 15 residues. V trimming: 3 bases; J trimming: 1 base; junction bases outside the gene matches: 6. Only in-frame clones appear in the TCRdb table, and some are missing; sequencing was by immunoSEQ multiplex PCR. This sample carries some 700,000 clones, roughly 90% of them seen once, and the ten largest clones take over 0.008%. These data were also reused for a study on human thymus T cells. This second report adds: Healthy Finnish infants undergoing corrective surgery for congenital heart defects were the donors. Surgeons resected thymus tissue during corrective heart surgery. Thymic and blood repertoires seemed to favor certain V and J genes.

J is TRBJ1-1 and V is TRBV5-1; 7 nucleotides align to TRBD1. The sequenced sample consisted of thymocytes. This TCR came from a boy under three years old with a congenital heart defect. DNA for the CDR3: TGCGCCAGCAGCTGGGGGACAGACCCGAACACTGAAGCTTTCTTT. Translated, it gives CASSWGTDPNTEAFF.